The clone carrying this T cell receptor beta chain was counted only a few times. No antigen is known for it. This sample is drawn from a study of CD8 T cells in ankylosing spondylitis. Whole-study findings and limits: Ankylosing spondylitis blood appeared to carry a characteristic TCR beta motif of roughly eight highly homologous variants. Peripheral blood held disease-linked clones only at relatively low frequency, and these were CD8+. Disease-associated clones were reportedly significantly overrepresented in matched ankylosing spondylitis synovial fluid. Earlier work had already found some motif variants in reactive arthritis synovial fluid and blood.

V dropped 6 bases and J dropped 7 bases, with 10 bases sitting between them. The CDR3 is made up of 11 amino acids. Germline CDR1 DFQATT, CDR2 SNEGSKA (reference sequence). Library preparation for TCR beta used quantitative 5'-RACE with molecular barcodes. TCRdb independently ran MiXCR on the 5' RACE reads; one entry per CDR3 protein. Of 100,000 to 150,000 distinct CDR3 sequences listed, under 20% are singletons. Sequenced: blood, either unsorted or a sorted T cell fraction (not recorded which). This chain joins TRBV20-1 and TRBJ2-1; TRBD1 or TRBD2 may be the D gene (5 bases each). This TCR was recovered from a male donor with ankylosing spondylitis. The CDR3: CSAWDGNEQFF. The CDR3 nucleotides are TGCAGTGCCTGGGACGGGAATGAGCAGTTCTTC.